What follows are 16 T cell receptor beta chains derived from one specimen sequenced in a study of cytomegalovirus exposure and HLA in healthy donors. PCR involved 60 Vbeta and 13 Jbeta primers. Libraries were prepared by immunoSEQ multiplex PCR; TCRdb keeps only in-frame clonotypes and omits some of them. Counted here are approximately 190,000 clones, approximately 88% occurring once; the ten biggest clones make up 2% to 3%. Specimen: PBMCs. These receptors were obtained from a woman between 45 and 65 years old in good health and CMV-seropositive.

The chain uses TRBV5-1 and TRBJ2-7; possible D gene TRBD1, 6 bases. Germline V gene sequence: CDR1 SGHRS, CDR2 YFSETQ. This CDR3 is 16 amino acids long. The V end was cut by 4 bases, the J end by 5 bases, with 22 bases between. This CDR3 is CASSTGHEAPRDEQYF. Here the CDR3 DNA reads TGCGCCAGCAGCACGGGACACGAGGCGCCGAGAGACGAGCAGTACTTC.

The CDR3, as DNA: TGTGCCAGCACAGATCCGGGGGGACAGGGGACCCGGGACTATGGCTACACCTTC. It specifies CASTDPGGQGTRDYGYTF. The V gene is TRBV28, the J gene TRBJ1-2; 10 positions match TRBD1. Germline CDR1 MDHEN, CDR2 SYDVKM. The ends lost 7 bases at V and 3 bases at J; junction bases unmatched: 17. The CDR3 is 18 amino acids.

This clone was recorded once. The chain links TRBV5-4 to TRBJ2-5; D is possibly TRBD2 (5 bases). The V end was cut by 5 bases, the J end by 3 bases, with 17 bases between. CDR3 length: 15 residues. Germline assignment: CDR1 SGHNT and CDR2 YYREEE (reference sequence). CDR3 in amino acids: CASSPLKDFKETQYF. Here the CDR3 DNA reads TGTGCCAGCAGTCCTCTGAAGGACTTTAAAGAGACCCAGTACTTC.

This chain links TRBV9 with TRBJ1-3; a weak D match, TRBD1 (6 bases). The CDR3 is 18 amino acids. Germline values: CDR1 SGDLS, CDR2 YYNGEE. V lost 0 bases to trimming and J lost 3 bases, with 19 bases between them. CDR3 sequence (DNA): TGTGCCAGCAGCGTAGGGGGGGGATGGGGGCTCGGTGGAAACACCATATATTTT. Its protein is CASSVGGGWGLGGNTIYF.

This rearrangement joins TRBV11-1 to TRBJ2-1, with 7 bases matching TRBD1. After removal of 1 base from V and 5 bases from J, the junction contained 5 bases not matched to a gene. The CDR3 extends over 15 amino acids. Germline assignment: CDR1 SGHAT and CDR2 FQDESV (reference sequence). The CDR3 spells CASSLGGGQNNEQFF. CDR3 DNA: TGTGCCAGCAGCTTAGGAGGGGGCCAAAACAATGAGCAGTTCTTC.

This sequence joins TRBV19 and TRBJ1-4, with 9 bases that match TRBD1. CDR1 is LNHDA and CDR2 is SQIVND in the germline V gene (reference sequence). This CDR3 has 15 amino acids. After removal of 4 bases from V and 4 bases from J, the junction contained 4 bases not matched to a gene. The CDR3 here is CASSTQTGGNEKLFF. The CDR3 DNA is TGTGCCAGTAGTACCCAGACAGGGGGTAATGAAAAACTGTTTTTT.

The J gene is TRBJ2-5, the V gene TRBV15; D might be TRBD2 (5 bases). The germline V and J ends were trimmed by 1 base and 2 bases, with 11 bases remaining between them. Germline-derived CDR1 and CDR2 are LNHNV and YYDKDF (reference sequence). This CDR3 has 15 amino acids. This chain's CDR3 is CATSRGVRGQETQYF. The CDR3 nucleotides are TGTGCCACCAGCAGAGGAGTCCGAGGGCAAGAGACCCAGTACTTC. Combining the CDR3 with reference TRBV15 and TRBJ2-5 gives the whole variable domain DAMVIQNPRYQVTQFGKPVTLSCSQTLNHNVMYWYQQKSSQAPKLLFHYYDKDFNNEADTPDNFQSRRPNTSFCFLDIRSPGLGDTAMYLCATSRGVRGQETQYFGPGTRLLVL.

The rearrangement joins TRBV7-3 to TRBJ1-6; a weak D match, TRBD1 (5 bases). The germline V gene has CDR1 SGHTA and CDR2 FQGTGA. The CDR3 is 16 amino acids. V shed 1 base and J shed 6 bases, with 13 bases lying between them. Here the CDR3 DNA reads TGTGCCAGCAGCTTAATGGCACGGGGGGGTAATTCACCCCTCCACTTT. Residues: CASSLMARGGNSPLHF. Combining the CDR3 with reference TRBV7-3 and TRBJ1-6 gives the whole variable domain GAGVSQTPSNKVTEKGKYVELRCDPISGHTALYWYRQSLGQGPEFLIYFQGTGAADDSGLPNDRFFAVRPEGSVSTLKIQRTERGDSAVYLCASSLMARGGNSPLHFGNGTRLTVT.

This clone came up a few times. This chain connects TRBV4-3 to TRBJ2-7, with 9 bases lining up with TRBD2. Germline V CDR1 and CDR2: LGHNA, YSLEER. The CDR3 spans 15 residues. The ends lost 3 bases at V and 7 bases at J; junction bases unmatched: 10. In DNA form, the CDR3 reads TGCGCCAGCAGCCAGATAGCGGGGGACGTCTGGGAGCAGTACTTC. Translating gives CASSQIAGDVWEQYF.

CDR3 sequence (DNA): TGTGCCAGCAGCGTAGGCGGGGTGGGGAATGAGCAGTTCTTC. This sequence encodes CASSVGGVGNEQFF. V is TRBV9 and J is TRBJ2-1; TRBD2 might be the D (6 bases). The CDR3 covers 14 residues. Looked up from germline, CDR1 is SGDLS and CDR2 is YYNGEE. V gave up 0 bases and J gave up 7 bases, with 11 bases separating them.

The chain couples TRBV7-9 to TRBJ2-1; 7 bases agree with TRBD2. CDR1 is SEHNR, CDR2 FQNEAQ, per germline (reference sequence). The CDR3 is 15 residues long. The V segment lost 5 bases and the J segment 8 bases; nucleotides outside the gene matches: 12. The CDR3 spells CASSPTGAGRYEQFF. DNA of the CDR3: TGTGCCAGCAGCCCGACCGGAGCGGGGAGGTATGAGCAGTTCTTC. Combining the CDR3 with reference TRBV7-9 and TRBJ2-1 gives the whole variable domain DTGVSQNPRHKITKRGQNVTFRCDPISEHNRLYWYRQTLGQGPEFLTYFQNEAQLEKSRLLSDRFSAERPKGSFSTLEIQRTEQGDSAMYLCASSPTGAGRYEQFFGPGTRLTVL.

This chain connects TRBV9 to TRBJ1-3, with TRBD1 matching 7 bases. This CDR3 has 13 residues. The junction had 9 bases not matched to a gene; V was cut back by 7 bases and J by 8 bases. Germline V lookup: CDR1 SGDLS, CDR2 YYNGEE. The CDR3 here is CASSQTGRDTIYF. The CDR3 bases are TGTGCCAGCTCCCAGACAGGGCGGGACACCATATATTTT.

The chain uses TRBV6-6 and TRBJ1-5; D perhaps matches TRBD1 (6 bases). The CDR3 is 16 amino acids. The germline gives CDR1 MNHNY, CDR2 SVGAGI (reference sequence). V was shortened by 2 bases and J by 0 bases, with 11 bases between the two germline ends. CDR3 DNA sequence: TGTGCCAGCAGTTACCCTTCAGGGGCTAGCAATCAGCCCCAGCATTTT. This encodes CASSYPSGASNQPQHF.

This CDR3 reads CASRTESEDGPQHF. Written as DNA, the CDR3 is TGTGCCAGCAGGACGGAATCTGAGGATGGGCCCCAGCATTTT. The gene calls are TRBV6-1 and TRBJ1-5; the D is unclear. Trimming shortened V by 6 bases and J by 9 bases, and 18 bases separated the two germline ends. Germline V CDR1 and CDR2: MNHNS, SASEGT. The CDR3 extends over 14 amino acids.

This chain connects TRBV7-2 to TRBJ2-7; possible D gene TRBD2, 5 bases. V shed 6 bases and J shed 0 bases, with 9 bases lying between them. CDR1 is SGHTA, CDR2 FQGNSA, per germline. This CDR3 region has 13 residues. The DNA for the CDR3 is TGTGCCAGCAGGGGAGCCAACTCCTACGAGCAGTACTTC. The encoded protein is CASRGANSYEQYF.

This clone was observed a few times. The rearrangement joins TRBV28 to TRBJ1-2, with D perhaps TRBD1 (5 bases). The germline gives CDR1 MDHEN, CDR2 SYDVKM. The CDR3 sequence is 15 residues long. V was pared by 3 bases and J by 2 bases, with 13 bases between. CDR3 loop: CASSFAGSLNYGYTF. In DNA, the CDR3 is TGTGCCAGCAGTTTTGCAGGGTCGTTAAACTATGGCTACACCTTC.